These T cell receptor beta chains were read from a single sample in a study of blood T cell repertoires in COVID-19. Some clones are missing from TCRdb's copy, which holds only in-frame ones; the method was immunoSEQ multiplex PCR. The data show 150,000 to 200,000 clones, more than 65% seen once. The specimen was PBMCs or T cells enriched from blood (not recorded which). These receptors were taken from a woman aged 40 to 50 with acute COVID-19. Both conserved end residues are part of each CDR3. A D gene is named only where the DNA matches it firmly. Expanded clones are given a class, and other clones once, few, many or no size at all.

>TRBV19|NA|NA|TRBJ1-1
CASSPRQDMNTEAFF
TGTGCCAGTAGTCCTCGACAGGATATGAACACTGAAGCTTTCTTT
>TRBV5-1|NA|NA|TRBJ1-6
CASSLVGPSRGPWDYNSPLHF
TGCGCCAGCAGCTTGGTCGGCCCTTCCAGGGGCCCCTGGGACTATAATTCACCCCTCCACTTT
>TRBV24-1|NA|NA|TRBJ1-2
CATSGTQGTYGYTF
TGTGCCACCAGTGGGACCCAGGGGACCTATGGCTACACCTTC
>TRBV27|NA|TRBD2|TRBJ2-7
CASSSQPGGGNSYEQYF
TGTGCCAGCAGTTCCCAACCCGGGGGGGGGAACTCCTACGAGCAGTACTTC
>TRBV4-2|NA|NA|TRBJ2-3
CASSQDVEGLYTQYF
TGTGCCAGCAGCCAAGATGTGGAGGGTCTATATACGCAGTATTTT
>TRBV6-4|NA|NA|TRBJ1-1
CASTPSPGNTEAFF
TGTGCCAGCACCCCGTCCCCAGGGAACACTGAAGCTTTCTTT
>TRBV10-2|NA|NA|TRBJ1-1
CASSESTLSGAGAFF
TGCGCCAGCAGTGAGTCGACCCTATCAGGGGCAGGAGCTTTCTTT
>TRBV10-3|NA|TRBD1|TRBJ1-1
CAISQGENTEAFF
TGTGCCATCTCCCAGGGGGAGAACACTGAAGCTTTCTTT
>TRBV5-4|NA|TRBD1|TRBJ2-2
CASSSLDRGPTGELFF
TGTGCCAGCAGCTCCCTTGACAGGGGCCCCACCGGGGAGCTGTTTTTT
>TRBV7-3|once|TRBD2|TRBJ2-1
CASSLIPGRAYNEQFF
TGTGCCAGCAGCTTAATCCCAGGGAGGGCCTACAATGAGCAGTTCTTC
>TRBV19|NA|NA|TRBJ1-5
CASSKIENSNQPQHF
TGTGCCAGTAGTAAAATTGAGAACAGCAATCAGCCCCAGCATTTT
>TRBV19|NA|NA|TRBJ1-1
CASSIDRGNTEAFF
TGTGCCAGTAGTATAGACAGGGGAAACACTGAAGCTTTCTTT
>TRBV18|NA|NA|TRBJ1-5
CASSPGRGGDQPQHF
TGTGCCAGCTCACCAGGGCGGGGTGGTGATCAGCCCCAGCATTTT
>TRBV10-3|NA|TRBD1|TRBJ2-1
CAISRDREQFF
TGTGCCATCAGCCGGGACAGGGAGCAGTTCTTC
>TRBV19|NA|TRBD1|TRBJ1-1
CASIPRGRTEAFF
TGTGCCAGTATCCCGAGGGGGCGCACTGAAGCTTTCTTT
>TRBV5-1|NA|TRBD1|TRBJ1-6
CASTQGTGGSPLHF
TGCGCCAGTACCCAAGGGACAGGGGGTTCACCCCTCCACTTT
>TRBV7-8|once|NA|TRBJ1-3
CASSLKKGSSGNTIYF
TGTGCCAGCAGCTTAAAGAAAGGGAGCTCTGGAAACACCATATATTTT
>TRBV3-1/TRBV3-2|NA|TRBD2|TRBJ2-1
CASSRQRTSGTKGFNEQFF
TGTGCCAGCAGCCGCCAACGGACTAGCGGGACGAAAGGGTTCAATGAGCAGTTCTTC
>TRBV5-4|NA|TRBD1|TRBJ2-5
CASSLVWTGGEETQYF
TGTGCCAGCAGCTTGGTCTGGACAGGGGGCGAAGAGACCCAGTACTTC
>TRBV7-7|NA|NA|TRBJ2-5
CASSSLLGQRETQYF
TGTGCTAGCAGCTCCCTCTTAGGACAGAGGGAGACCCAGTACTTC
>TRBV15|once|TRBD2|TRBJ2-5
CATSSRGGRETQYF
TGTGCCACCAGCAGCCGGGGGGGGCGGGAGACCCAGTACTTC
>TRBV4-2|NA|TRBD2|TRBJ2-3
CASSQVAAGGPTDTQYF
TGTGCCAGCAGCCAAGTTGCAGCGGGAGGGCCTACAGATACGCAGTATTTT
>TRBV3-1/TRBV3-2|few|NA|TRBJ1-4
CASSHRDYHEKLFF
TGTGCCAGCAGCCACCGGGACTACCATGAAAAACTGTTTTTT
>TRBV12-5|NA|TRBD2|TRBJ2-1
CASGLSLAPTYNEQFF
TGTGCTAGTGGTTTGTCACTAGCGCCCACCTACAATGAGCAGTTCTTC
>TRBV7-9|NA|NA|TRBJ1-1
CASSLPGEEAFF
TGTGCCAGCAGCCTACCCGGAGAAGAAGCTTTCTTT
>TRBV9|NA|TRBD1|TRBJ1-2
CASSVGQANYGYTF
TGTGCCAGCAGCGTTGGACAGGCGAACTATGGCTACACCTTC
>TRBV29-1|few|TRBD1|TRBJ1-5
CSAVTGGGNQPQHF
TGCAGCGCCGTGACAGGGGGAGGCAATCAGCCCCAGCATTTT
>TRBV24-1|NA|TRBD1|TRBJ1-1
CATSDIRDRVNTEAFF
TGTGCCACCAGTGATATCCGGGACAGGGTGAACACTGAAGCTTTCTTT
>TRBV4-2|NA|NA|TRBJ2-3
CASSQAAAQSTDTQYF
TGTGCCAGCAGCCAAGCCGCCGCACAAAGCACAGATACGCAGTATTTT
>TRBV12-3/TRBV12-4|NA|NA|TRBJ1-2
CASSFEGRGYTF
TGTGCCAGCAGTTTCGAGGGTCGGGGCTACACCTTC
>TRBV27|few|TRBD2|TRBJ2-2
CASSLWIAGGPGTGELFF
TGTGCCAGCAGTTTGTGGATAGCGGGAGGGCCGGGCACCGGGGAGCTGTTTTTT
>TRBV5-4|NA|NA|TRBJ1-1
CASSLYTLNTEAFF
TGTGCCAGCAGCTTGTACACCTTAAACACTGAAGCTTTCTTT
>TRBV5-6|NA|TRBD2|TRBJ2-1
CASSPIILAGGTYNEQFF
TGTGCCAGCAGCCCTATAATACTAGCGGGAGGAACCTACAATGAGCAGTTCTTC
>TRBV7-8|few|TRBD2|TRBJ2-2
CASSLLLADTGELFF
TGTGCCAGCAGCTTATTACTAGCGGACACCGGGGAGCTGTTTTTT
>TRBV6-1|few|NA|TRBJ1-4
CASSEAGRGATNEKLFF
TGTGCCAGCAGTGAAGCAGGGCGGGGTGCAACTAATGAAAAACTGTTTTTT
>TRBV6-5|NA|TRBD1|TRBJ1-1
CASRYRDRGTTEAFF
TGTGCCAGCAGATACCGGGACAGGGGGACCACTGAAGCTTTCTTT
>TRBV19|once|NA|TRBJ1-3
CASSEDYRVTSGNTIYF
TGTGCCAGTAGTGAGGATTACAGGGTCACCTCTGGAAACACCATATATTTT
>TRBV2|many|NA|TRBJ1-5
CASAQGARNQPQHF
TGTGCCAGCGCCCAAGGGGCAAGGAATCAGCCCCAGCATTTT
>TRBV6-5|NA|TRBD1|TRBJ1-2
CASSRTGAQNYGYTF
TGTGCCAGCAGTAGGACAGGGGCGCAGAACTATGGCTACACCTTC
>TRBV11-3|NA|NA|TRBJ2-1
CASSHSSGYREQFF
TGTGCCAGCAGCCACTCTTCGGGGTATCGGGAGCAGTTCTTC
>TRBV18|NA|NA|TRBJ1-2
CASSPGVQRYNYGYTF
TGTGCCAGCTCACCCGGCGTGCAGCGCTATAACTATGGCTACACCTTC
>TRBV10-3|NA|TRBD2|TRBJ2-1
CAIAFGAGGYNEQFF
TGTGCCATCGCCTTCGGAGCGGGAGGTTACAATGAGCAGTTCTTC
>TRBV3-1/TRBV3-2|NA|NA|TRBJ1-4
CASSYRQTTNEKLFF
TGTGCCAGCAGCTACCGACAGACAACTAATGAAAAACTGTTTTTT
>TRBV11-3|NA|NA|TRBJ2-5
CASSARGLQETQYF
TGTGCCAGCAGCGCGCGGGGTTTACAAGAGACCCAGTACTTC